Each of the 13 T cell receptor beta chains below was sequenced from the same sample in a study of cytomegalovirus exposure and HLA in healthy donors. Both 60 Vbeta primers and 13 Jbeta primers went into the PCR. Clones were read by immunoSEQ multiplex PCR, and TCRdb kept only the in-frame ones, dropping some. The sample lists 110,000 to 150,000 clones, about 72% occurring once. The sample consisted of PBMCs. The receptors here all came from a man aged 35 to 55 in good health and CMV-seronegative.

This chain joins TRBV10-3 and TRBJ1-1; no clear D. There are 14 residues in the CDR3. CDR1 ENHRY and CDR2 SYGVKD come from the germline V gene. V dropped 2 bases and J dropped 5 bases, with 12 bases sitting between them. CDR3: CAISESRQTTEAFF. The CDR3 DNA follows: TGTGCCATCAGTGAGAGTCGGCAGACAACTGAAGCTTTCTTT.

The chain couples TRBV5-1 to TRBJ2-1, with 8 bases that match TRBD1. Germline V lookup: CDR1 SGHRS, CDR2 YFSETQ. The CDR3 extends over 14 amino acids. The V gene end was trimmed by 5 bases and the J gene end by 6 bases; junction bases not matched to a gene: 7. This CDR3 is CASSSDREFNEQFF. The CDR3 DNA sequence: TGCGCCAGCAGTTCGGACAGGGAATTCAATGAGCAGTTCTTC.

V and J are TRBV29-1 and TRBJ2-3; TRBD2 is a possible D gene (7 bases). Germline V CDR1 and CDR2: SQVTM, ANQGSEA. The CDR3 consists of 14 residues. With 5 bases removed from V and 4 bases from J, the gap between germline ends came to 16 bases. This CDR3 is CSVTAVRGPDTQYF. The CDR3, as DNA: TGCAGCGTTACCGCTGTGCGGGGGCCAGATACGCAGTATTTT.

This clone has a single count. This chain uses TRBV19 with TRBJ2-1; 16 bases are a match to TRBD2. From germline, CDR1 is LNHDA and CDR2 SQIVND (reference sequence). The junction had 11 bases not matched to a gene; V was cut back by 5 bases and J by 1 base. The CDR3 length is 20 residues. CDR3 nucleotides: TGTGCCAGTAGTGGACAGGGACTAGCGGGAGGGCCCGGATCCTACAATGAGCAGTTCTTC. Translated: CASSGQGLAGGPGSYNEQFF.

The V gene is TRBV30, the J gene TRBJ2-5, with D tentatively TRBD2 (6 bases). From germline, CDR1 is GTSNPN and CDR2 SVGIG (reference sequence). CDR3 length: 14 amino acids. Trimming took 2 bases from V and 4 from J, leaving 14 bases between them. The CDR3 nucleotides are TGTGCCTGGAGTCCGGGGACTCGGGTAGAGACCCAGTACTTC. This codes for CAWSPGTRVETQYF.

CDR3 DNA sequence: TGTGCCAGCAGCTTAAGTGCGGGGTGGGGCTACACCTTC. Amino acids: CASSLSAGWGYTF. The chain couples TRBV7-2 to TRBJ1-2; no clear D gene. The V gene lost 2 bases and the J gene lost 8 bases, with 12 bases spanning the gap. Looked up from germline, CDR1 is SGHTA and CDR2 is FQGNSA. The CDR3 covers 13 residues.

This rearrangement joins TRBV27 to TRBJ2-4, with 7 bases identical to TRBD2. Trimming took 6 bases from V and 0 from J; bases not matched to a gene: 8. The CDR3 spans 16 residues. CDR1 is MNHEY and CDR2 is SMNVEV in the germline V gene (reference sequence). CDR3 protein: CASSSLADLAKNIQYF. The CDR3 DNA sequence: TGTGCCAGCAGCTCTCTAGCGGACCTAGCCAAAAACATTCAGTACTTC.

The V gene is TRBV15, the J gene TRBJ2-2; D ambiguous. Germline CDR1 reads LNHNV; CDR2 reads YYDKDF (reference sequence). Trimming removed 4 bases at V and 2 bases at J, with 8 bases between. The CDR3 covers 14 residues. The CDR3 DNA reads TGTGCCACCAGCACCCGAGGAAACACCGGGGAGCTGTTTTTT. The encoded protein is CATSTRGNTGELFF. The variable domain in full, with the rest retrieved from reference TRBV15 and TRBJ2-2, is DAMVIQNPRYQVTQFGKPVTLSCSQTLNHNVMYWYQQKSSQAPKLLFHYYDKDFNNEADTPDNFQSRRPNTSFCFLDIRSPGLGDTAMYLCATSTRGNTGELFFGEGSRLTVL.

V usage is TRBV10-3 and J usage is TRBJ1-2, with 11 positions matching TRBD1. Unmatched junction bases numbered 7, after V lost 3 bases and J lost 7 bases. This CDR3 has 15 residues. Germline loops: CDR1 ENHRY, CDR2 SYGVKD. The CDR3 DNA sequence: TGTGCCATCAGTGACCCCGGACAGGGGGCGGGTGGCTACACCTTC. It yields the protein CAISDPGQGAGGYTF.

J is TRBJ2-7 and V is TRBV7-2; 12 bases line up with TRBD2. J lost 7 bases, V lost 8 bases, and 12 bases had no gene match. This CDR3 has 15 amino acids. Germline CDR1 SGHTA, CDR2 FQGNSA. Here the CDR3 DNA reads TGTGCCAGCGCTAAACTCCTTGGACTAGCGGGGGAGCAGTACTTC. Translating it yields CASAKLLGLAGEQYF.

This chain uses TRBV9 with TRBJ2-3; possibly TRBD2 for D (5 bases). V was cut by 0 bases and J by 1 base, with 12 bases left in between. The CDR3 contains 16 residues. Germline V gene lookup returns CDR1 SGDLS and CDR2 YYNGEE. The CDR3 reads CASSVVGELGTDTQYF. The DNA for the CDR3 is TGTGCCAGCAGCGTAGTCGGGGAGTTGGGCACAGATACGCAGTATTTT.

As for this clone: Distinct nucleotide sequences in the sample also encode this CDR3. V and J are TRBV5-1 and TRBJ2-7; 11 bases match TRBD2. Trimming took 2 bases from V and 2 from J; bases not matched to a gene: 0. CDR3 size: 14 residues. Germline CDR1 and CDR2: SGHRS and YFSETQ. CDR3 sequence: CASSFSGRAYEQYF. The CDR3 nucleotides read TGCGCCAGCAGCTTTAGCGGGAGGGCCTACGAGCAGTACTTC. Full variable domain (outside the CDR3, taken from reference TRBV5-1 and TRBJ2-7): KAGVTQTPRYLIKTRGQQVTLSCSPISGHRSVSWYQQTPGQGLQFLFEYFSETQRNKGNFPGRFSGRQFSNSRSEMNVSTLELGDSALYLCASSFSGRAYEQYFGPGTRLTVT.

The table lists this clone with a few counts. The V gene is TRBV6-5, the J gene TRBJ2-7; 11 bases fit TRBD2. The CDR3 is 14 amino acids. Per germline, CDR1 MNHEY and CDR2 SVGAGI. V was clipped by 5 bases and J by 9 bases; unmatched bases: 9. The DNA of the CDR3 is TGTGCCAGCAGTACGGGACTAGCGGTGTCGCGGCAGTACTTC. Its translation is CASSTGLAVSRQYF.